This TCR beta chain was identified during a study of cytomegalovirus exposure and HLA in healthy donors. The protocol was immunoSEQ multiplex PCR, while the TCRdb copy is restricted to in-frame clones and leaves out a portion. The table records 150,000 to 200,000 clones, about 86% of them present only once. Findings of the study overall: One later analysis, an examination of the roughly 130 validation repertoires, found that first-cohort TCR clusters tended to co-occur in them.

In the case of this clone: The antigen is undetermined.

The V gene's germline CDR1 is LNHDA and CDR2 SQIVND (reference sequence). V shed 2 bases and J 4 bases; nucleotides not matched to a gene: 9. The CDR3 covers 18 residues. Specimen: PBMCs. The sequence came from a woman under 30 in good health and CMV-seropositive. The V and J genes are TRBV19 and TRBJ2-1, with 12 bases identical to TRBD2. DNA of the CDR3: TGTGCCAGTAGTATAAGCCCTAGCGGGGGGGCCTGGTACAATGAGCAGTTCTTC. Protein product: CASSISPSGGAWYNEQFF.